Reported below is one TCR beta chain. The data were taken from a study of blood T cell repertoires in COVID-19. Study-wide context: From the United States, Italy and Spain came samples of acute and convalescent COVID-19. Nucleic acid was either cDNA or gDNA, and it came from T cells, B-cell-depleted T cells, or PBMCs.

V lost 0 bases to trimming and J lost 0 bases; unmatched junction nucleotides: 3. CDR1 SGHNT and CDR2 YYREEE come from the germline V gene (reference sequence). CDR3 size: 16 residues. Source study methods: Reference gene primer amplification in the assay estimated nucleated cell counts. Sequenced by immunoSEQ multiplex PCR; TCRdb stores in-frame clones only, minus some. The DNA gave D and trimming, while V, J and clone size come from that table. The data contain roughly 170,000 clones, around 86% of them singletons. The chain couples TRBV5-4 to TRBJ1-3; 7 bases line up with TRBD1. The TCR was taken from a man aged 40-50 years with active or convalescent COVID-19. Sequencing was carried out using peripheral blood. DNA of the CDR3: TGTGCCAGCAGCTTGGGACAGGGCGTCTCTGGAAACACCATATATTTT. Translating it yields CASSLGQGVSGNTIYF.